Listed below are T cell receptor beta chains from one sample, sequenced in a study of T cell responses to AZD1222 COVID-19 vaccine. The method was immunoSEQ multiplex PCR; TCRdb's version includes in-frame clones alone and lacks a portion of them. In the table there are about 81,000 clones, about 91% of which are singletons. The sequencing here drew on peripheral blood, taken on day 0 of AZD1222 vaccination. The receptor source for this set is an adult in good health. Each CDR3 is given with its conserved first and last residue. A D gene is named only where the DNA matches it firmly. Size is stated for part of the rows, as once, few or many counts, or as a class when the clone is expanded.

TRBV6-4	-	TRBJ2-3	TRBD2	TGTGCCAGCAGTGAACTAGCGGGAGCCACAGATACGCAGTATTTT	CASSELAGATDTQYF
TRBV5-6	few	TRBJ1-6	TRBD1	TGTGCCAGCAGCATATGGGACAGGCAAAATTCACCCCTCCACTTT	CASSIWDRQNSPLHF
TRBV9	-	TRBJ2-5	TRBD1	TGTGCCAGCAGCGGACAGGACAGGGTCCAAGAGACCCAGTACTTC	CASSGQDRVQETQYF
TRBV10-2	-	TRBJ2-7	-	TGCGCCACCGGGACCGCCTCCTACGAGCAGTACTTC	CATGTASYEQYF
TRBV5-1	-	TRBJ2-1	-	TGCGCCAGCAGCTTGGAAGGCAGGTCCTACAATGAGCAGTTCTTC	CASSLEGRSYNEQFF
TRBV7-2	once	TRBJ2-1	-	TGTGCCAGCAGCTTAGGCTTTGGCGGGATTGGGCAGTTCTTC	CASSLGFGGIGQFF
TRBV28	-	TRBJ2-7	-	TGTGCCAGCACCTCCCCCCCCCGCTCCTACGAGCAGTACTTC	CASTSPPRSYEQYF
TRBV7-2	-	TRBJ1-2	TRBD1	TGTGCCAGCAGCTCCCAGGGACAGGGTTATGGCTACACCTTC	CASSSQGQGYGYTF
TRBV9	-	TRBJ1-2	TRBD1	TGTGCCAGCAGCGTTAGGACAGGAGCGTATGGCTACACCTTC	CASSVRTGAYGYTF
TRBV9	-	TRBJ1-2	-	TGTGCCAGCAGCCCGCCCGGGTTTGCTGGCTACACCTTC	CASSPPGFAGYTF
TRBV19	-	TRBJ1-5	TRBD1	TGTGCCAGTAGTATACCTCTACAGGGGTATCAGCCCCAGCATTTT	CASSIPLQGYQPQHF
TRBV7-2	few	TRBJ2-1	-	TGTGCCAGCAGCTTCGCCAGGGGCAATGAGCAGTTCTTC	CASSFARGNEQFF
TRBV28	-	TRBJ1-1	TRBD1	TGTGCCAGCAGGCAGGGGGAGTTCACTGAAGCTTTCTTT	CASRQGEFTEAFF
TRBV28	-	TRBJ2-5	-	TGTGCCAGCAGCCCCTCTCCGGGCGGGCCCCAAGAGACCCAGTACTTC	CASSPSPGGPQETQYF
TRBV7-9	-	TRBJ2-5	TRBD2	TGTGCCAGCAGCTTGTGGGTAGCGGGAGGAGAGACCCAGTACTTC	CASSLWVAGGETQYF
TRBV6-5	-	TRBJ2-3	-	TGTGCCAGCAGCCCGGACTATAGCACAGATACGCAGTATTTT	CASSPDYSTDTQYF
TRBV2	-	TRBJ2-5	-	TGTGCCAGCAGTGAAGGGTCCTTACCAGAGACCCAGTACTTC	CASSEGSLPETQYF
TRBV4-3	once	TRBJ2-7	-	TGCGCCAGCAGCCAAGATATCGCAGTTAGCAACGAGCAGTACTTC	CASSQDIAVSNEQYF
TRBV19	-	TRBJ2-1	-	TGTGCCAGTACCCGAGGGTATGAGCAGTTCTTC	CASTRGYEQFF
TRBV11-1	-	TRBJ1-2	-	TGTGCCAGCAGCCCGCGGACTGACCGTACTGGCTACACCTTC	CASSPRTDRTGYTF
TRBV11-2	once	TRBJ2-1	-	TGTGCCAGCAGCTTAGACGGCCACCGGAATGAGCAGTTCTTC	CASSLDGHRNEQFF
TRBV20-1	-	TRBJ1-6	TRBD1	TGCAGTGCTAGTCAGACAGGGGTCTCTAATTCACCCCTCCACTTT	CSASQTGVSNSPLHF
TRBV5-6	once	TRBJ1-2	TRBD1	TGTGCCAGCAGCATAACAGGGGGCGCAGACTATGGCTACACCTTC	CASSITGGADYGYTF
TRBV5-5	-	TRBJ2-7	-	TGTGCCAGCAGCTTGGCGGACCTGTGGGGCTACGAGCAGTACTTC	CASSLADLWGYEQYF
TRBV4-1	-	TRBJ2-4	-	TGCGCCAGCAGCCAAGAGGTTAGCCTACCCGGGTGGGACATTCAGTACTTC	CASSQEVSLPGWDIQYF